The sequence of this T cell receptor (beta chain) was determined in a study of shared clonotypes between healthy human individuals. TCRdb keeps only in-frame clones here, not all; method: immunoSEQ multiplex PCR. The repertoire holds just over 2,000,000 clones, with 85% to 95% as singletons. CDR1 is SNHLY and CDR2 is FYNNEI in the germline V gene. V lost 6 bases and J 9 bases, leaving 24 bases between the germline ends. This CDR3 has 15 residues. Points on this clone: The antigen is not known.

The study's findings and limits: Sequencing depth was a factor that was expected to affect clonotype sharing among donors. Rarefaction revealed incomplete sorted-subset sequencing despite large depth.

The gene calls are TRBV2 and TRBJ2-7; D might be TRBD2 (5 bases). The specimen sequenced was naive CD4+ T cells sorted from blood. Subset in this sample: CD45RA+ positively selected. This receptor was obtained from a man between 18 and 29 years old in good health. The CDR3 DNA reads as TGTGCCAGCAGATTTAACCTCGACGGCCTCGAGGGGCAGTACTTC. Translating gives CASRFNLDGLEGQYF.